This entry describes one T cell receptor beta chain. The sample belongs to a study of technical replicates of blood from a handful of donors. Assay: immunoSEQ multiplex PCR; the TCRdb copy retains only in-frame clones and omits some. The table records 85,000 to 100,000 clones, 95% of them present only once. Germline CDR1 reads SQVTM; CDR2 reads ANQGSEA. This CDR3 is 16 amino acids long. This TCR came from a human donor in good health. The sequenced sample was T cells isolated from PBMCs. The rearrangement links TRBV29-1 to TRBJ2-3, with 7 bases identical to TRBD2. CDR3 nucleotides: TGCGGAACTAGGTTGCGGAGCGGGACCTCCCCAGATACGCAGTATTTT. As protein: CGTRLRSGTSPDTQYF.